Below, 24 T cell receptor beta chains from the same sample are listed, as sequenced in a study of T cell responses to AZD1222 COVID-19 vaccine. Method: immunoSEQ multiplex PCR; TCRdb's copy keeps in-frame clones and lacks some. The repertoire has 140,000 to 150,000 clones, 80% to 95% of them found once; the top ten carry more than 3.5%. The specimen comprised peripheral blood, sampled on day 0 of AZD1222 vaccination. The receptors shown here come from an adult in good health.

This clone has just one count. The chain couples TRBV9 to TRBJ2-7; TRBD1 might be the D (7 bases). Per germline, CDR1 SGDLS and CDR2 YYNGEE. This CDR3 comprises 14 residues. The V and J ends lost 3 bases and 2 bases respectively, with 12 bases between them. CDR3 nucleotides: TGTGCCAGCAGCGGGGCCAGGGGGGCCTACGAGCAGTACTTC. Encoded protein: CASSGARGAYEQYF.

The chain couples TRBV7-2 to TRBJ2-1; 10 nucleotides align to TRBD2. The V segment lost 1 base and the J segment 7 bases; nucleotides outside the gene matches: 7. The CDR3 is made up of 16 amino acids. Germline V lookup: CDR1 SGHTA, CDR2 FQGNSA. As DNA, the CDR3 is TGTGCCAGCAGCTTAGATCCAGCGGGAGGGTATAATGAGCAGTTCTTC. Residues: CASSLDPAGGYNEQFF.

This chain connects TRBV5-4 to TRBJ2-3; 7 bases line up with TRBD2. Per the germline V gene, CDR1 is SGHNT and CDR2 is YYREEE (reference sequence). V was pared by 0 bases and J by 0 bases, with 4 bases of the junction left unmatched. The CDR3 has 16 residues. The CDR3 spells CASSLGLAASTDTQYF. For the CDR3, the DNA is TGTGCCAGCAGCTTGGGACTAGCAGCTAGCACAGATACGCAGTATTTT. Complete variable domain (other parts from reference TRBV5-4 and TRBJ2-3): ETGVTQSPTHLIKTRGQQVTLRCSSQSGHNTVSWYQQALGQGPQFIFQYYREEENGRGNFPPRFSGLQFPNYSSELNVNALELDDSALYLCASSLGLAASTDTQYFGPGTRLTVL.

CDR3: CASSAKSGGTDTQYF. CDR3 DNA sequence: TGTGCCAGCAGTGCTAAAAGCGGGGGGACAGATACGCAGTATTTT. The chain carries TRBV6-4 and TRBJ2-3; 9 nucleotides align to TRBD2. Germline CDR1 and CDR2: MRHNA and SNTAGT. Unmatched junction bases numbered 5, after V lost 4 bases and J lost 3 bases. CDR3 length equals 15 residues.

The J gene is TRBJ2-1, the V gene TRBV15; TRBD1 agrees at 9 bases. The CDR3 covers 16 residues. The germline V gene encodes CDR1 LNHNV and CDR2 YYDKDF (reference sequence). J gave up 10 bases and V 5 bases, and 15 bases lay outside the gene matches. The CDR3 loop reads CATSAGQGRQFLEQFF. The CDR3 DNA is TGTGCCACCAGCGCCGGACAGGGGCGCCAGTTTCTGGAGCAGTTCTTC.

The chain joins TRBV9 to TRBJ1-1, with D possibly TRBD1 on 6 matching bases. V was clipped by 4 bases and J by 0 bases, with 10 bases between them. This CDR3 has 14 amino acids. Germline V gives CDR1 SGDLS, CDR2 YYNGEE. The CDR3 DNA sequence: TGTGCCAGCAGCCCGCGGGGGCTGAACACTGAAGCTTTCTTT. Translated: CASSPRGLNTEAFF.

The chain employs TRBV10-2 and TRBJ2-1; D perhaps matches TRBD2 (6 bases). CDR1 WSHSY and CDR2 SAAADI come from the germline V gene. Deletions cut 8 bases from V and 2 bases from J, with 16 bases between. The CDR3 contains 15 residues. In DNA form, the CDR3 reads TGCGCCAGCGCCGCCGGGGAGGCCGCCTACAATGAGCAGTTCTTC. Protein product: CASAAGEAAYNEQFF.

V is TRBV19 and J is TRBJ2-2; D is ambiguous. Germline lookup yields CDR1 LNHDA and CDR2 SQIVND (reference sequence). V gave up 3 bases and J gave up 3 bases, with 11 bases separating them. This CDR3 is built from 15 residues. The CDR3 protein is CASSMSQADTGELFF. Here the CDR3 DNA reads TGTGCCAGTAGTATGTCTCAGGCGGACACCGGGGAGCTGTTTTTT.

This chain uses TRBV11-2 with TRBJ2-7; D is possibly TRBD2 (5 bases). CDR3 length: 15 amino acids. CDR1 SGHAT and CDR2 FQNNGV come from the germline V gene. V lost 1 base and J 4 bases, leaving 14 bases between the germline ends. The CDR3 region is CASSLAGKILYEQYF. CDR3 sequence (DNA): TGTGCCAGCAGCTTAGCCGGGAAGATCTTGTACGAGCAGTACTTC.

This chain links TRBV2 with TRBJ2-7, with unresolved D. CDR1 SNHLY and CDR2 FYNNEI come from the germline V gene. The CDR3 contains 13 residues. V was clipped by 2 bases and J by 6 bases, with 11 bases between them. The DNA of the CDR3 is TGTGCCAGCAGTGAAACCGCCGTGCCCGAGCAGTACTTC. The encoded protein is CASSETAVPEQYF. Complete variable domain (other parts from reference TRBV2 and TRBJ2-7): EPEVTQTPSHQVTQMGQEVILRCVPISNHLYFYWYRQILGQKVEFLVSFYNNEISEKSEIFDDQFSVERPDGSNFTLKIRSTKLEDSAMYFCASSETAVPEQYFGPGTRLTVT.

This chain's CDR3 is CAGGGQSTDTQYF. The CDR3 region has the DNA TGTGCCGGAGGAGGTCAGAGCACAGATACGCAGTATTTT. The V and J genes are TRBV9 and TRBJ2-3, with D possibly being TRBD2 (5 bases). V shed 10 bases and J shed 0 bases, with 12 bases lying between them. From germline, CDR1 is SGDLS and CDR2 YYNGEE. This CDR3 has 13 amino acids.

V and J are TRBV12-3 or TRBV12-4 and TRBJ2-5, with unresolved D. Trimming took 6 bases from V and 5 from J, leaving 10 bases between them. This CDR3 spans 12 amino acids. In DNA, the CDR3 is TGTGCCAGCAGCTTCTCTTATGAGACCCAGTACTTC. It is translated as CASSFSYETQYF.

The chain employs TRBV2 and TRBJ2-5; weak D call: TRBD1 (7 bases). The CDR3 covers 16 residues. Germline CDR1 and CDR2: SNHLY and FYNNEI. Trimming left V 3 bases short and J 2 bases short, with 16 bases between. CDR3 residues: CASSESEGAGQETQYF. CDR3 in DNA: TGTGCCAGCAGTGAGTCCGAGGGGGCGGGGCAAGAGACCCAGTACTTC.

The chain carries TRBV5-4 and TRBJ2-5; 13 bases are shared with TRBD2. CDR3 length equals 16 residues. The junction had 4 bases not matched to a gene; V was cut back by 4 bases and J by 1 base. Germline assignment: CDR1 SGHNT and CDR2 YYREEE (reference sequence). CDR3: CASSGGLAGAQETQYF. The CDR3 DNA follows: TGTGCCAGCAGCGGAGGACTAGCGGGGGCCCAAGAGACCCAGTACTTC.

This clone was detected only a few times. The chain is built from TRBV28 and TRBJ2-5; possibly TRBD2 for D (7 bases). The CDR3 is 16 amino acids. The germline gives CDR1 MDHEN, CDR2 SYDVKM. The germline V and J ends were trimmed by 2 bases and 2 bases, with 15 bases remaining between them. CDR3 amino acids: CASSLGRGARQETQYF. Here the CDR3 DNA reads TGTGCCAGCAGTTTAGGTCGGGGGGCAAGGCAAGAGACCCAGTACTTC.

The V call is TRBV3-1 (or the pseudogene TRBV3-2), the J call TRBJ2-5; 7 bases line up with TRBD1. The CDR3 contains 14 residues. The germline CDR1 and CDR2 sequences are LGHDT and YNNKEL (reference sequence). Trimming took 4 bases from V and 2 from J; bases not matched to a gene: 4. CDR3 loop: CASSRGQRQETQYF. DNA of the CDR3: TGTGCCAGCAGCCGGGGACAGCGTCAAGAGACCCAGTACTTC.

This chain joins TRBV7-9 and TRBJ1-2; D gene uncertain. Trimming shortened V by 0 bases and J by 8 bases, and 4 bases separated the two germline ends. The CDR3 is 11 residues long. The germline V gene has CDR1 SEHNR and CDR2 FQNEAQ (reference sequence). CDR3 amino acids: CASSLAGGYTF. The CDR3 DNA is TGTGCCAGCAGCTTAGCGGGCGGCTACACCTTC.

V and J are TRBV27 and TRBJ2-7; TRBD1 or TRBD2 may be the D gene (5 bases each). Germline-derived CDR1 and CDR2 are MNHEY and SMNVEV (reference sequence). This CDR3 is built from 16 residues. V was trimmed by 0 bases and J by 2 bases, leaving 14 bases between them. DNA for the CDR3: TGTGCCAGCAGTTTATCTCCAACGGGACCCACCTACGAGCAGTACTTC. It codes for CASSLSPTGPTYEQYF.

The chain recombines TRBV6-5 with TRBJ2-4; a possible D gene is TRBD2 (7 bases). The CDR3 is made up of 14 amino acids. Germline CDR1 MNHEY, CDR2 SVGAGI. Trimming cost V 6 bases and J 5 bases, with 14 bases left between them. CDR3 DNA sequence: TGTGCCAGCAGGCGGGGGCTAGCGGAAAACATTCAGTACTTC. Its protein product is CASRRGLAENIQYF.

V and J are TRBV14 and TRBJ2-7; TRBD2 matches 8 bases. The CDR3 extends over 19 amino acids. The germline V gene has CDR1 SGHDN and CDR2 FVKESK. Unmatched junction bases numbered 18, after V lost 2 bases and J lost 3 bases. CDR3 in DNA: TGTGCCAGCAGCCAACCACAACATAGTAGCGGACTAGCTATCTACGAGCAGTACTTC. Translation gives CASSQPQHSSGLAIYEQYF.

The chain links TRBV7-6 to TRBJ2-6, with no clear D. The CDR3 contains 15 residues. Germline CDR1 reads SGHVS; CDR2 reads FNYEAQ. V was clipped by 5 bases and J by 0 bases, with 8 bases between them. The CDR3 nucleotides read TGTGCCAGCAGCCCCGAGATCTCTGGGGCCAACGTCCTGACTTTC. Amino acid sequence: CASSPEISGANVLTF.

In this sample, this clone turned up once. The chain couples TRBV27 to TRBJ1-5; D gene uncertain. The CDR3 covers 14 residues. From germline, CDR1 is MNHEY and CDR2 SMNVEV (reference sequence). The V end lost 3 bases, the J end lost 0 bases, and 6 bases lay between the germline ends. The CDR3: CASSLRLSNQPQHF. CDR3 nucleotides: TGTGCCAGCAGTTTGCGACTTAGCAATCAGCCCCAGCATTTT.

This clone was recorded only once. J is TRBJ2-7 and V is TRBV5-1; tentatively, D is TRBD1 (7 bases). V was trimmed by 4 bases and J by 2 bases, leaving 22 bases between them. This CDR3 comprises 17 residues. The germline CDR1 and CDR2 sequences are SGHRS and YFSETQ. CDR3 in DNA: TGCGCCAGCAGCCTAGGGGGACTCCGGGACAGAGCCTACGAGCAGTACTTC. Amino acid sequence: CASSLGGLRDRAYEQYF.

Remarks on this clone: The junction departs from the called germline gene at one end, perhaps through a read error. This chain connects TRBV29-1 to TRBJ2-1; perhaps TRBD2 as D (5 bases). Looked up from germline, CDR1 is SQVTM and CDR2 is ANQGSEA. This CDR3 is built from 18 residues. This CDR3 is CSVEGAGTPGRSYNEQFF. CDR3 DNA sequence: TGCAGCGTTGAAGGGGCGGGCACCCCCGGGCGCTCCTATAATGAGCAGTTCTTC.